This is a list of T cell receptor beta chains from one sample in a study of cytomegalovirus exposure and HLA in healthy donors. The repertoire was sequenced with immunoSEQ multiplex PCR; TCRdb's copy has only in-frame clones and lacks some. Across roughly 120,000 clones, the top ten clones capture 6.8% of the sample. The source material was PBMCs. These receptors all come from a middle-aged man in good health and CMV-seropositive. The CDR3 runs from the conserved cysteine through the conserved F or W. A D gene is named only where the DNA matches it firmly.

cdr3_length	v_call	d_call	j_call	cdr3_nt	cdr3_aa
17	TRBV5-1	NA	TRBJ2-3	TGCGCCAGCAGCTCTCCTGACAGCAATCAAATCACAGATACGCAGTATTTT	CASSSPDSNQITDTQYF
17	TRBV12-5	TRBD2	TRBJ2-1	TGTGCTAGTGGAACGACTAGCGGGAGCGGTATATACAATGAGCAGTTCTTC	CASGTTSGSGIYNEQFF
21	TRBV2	TRBD2	TRBJ2-7	TGTGCCAGCATCAGGACAGCGAAGGCCGGGACTAGCGGGAGGACCGGGTACGAGCAGTACTTC	CASIRTAKAGTSGRTGYEQYF
11	TRBV7-8	NA	TRBJ2-5	TGTGCCAGCTACTCACAAGAGACCCAGTACTTC	CASYSQETQYF
12	TRBV2	TRBD2	TRBJ2-7	TGTGCCAGCGGGGGGGAACCCTACGAGCAGTACTTC	CASGGEPYEQYF
14	TRBV28	TRBD1	TRBJ1-4	TGTGCCAGCGGATCGGGACAGCTTAATGAAAAACTGTTTTTT	CASGSGQLNEKLFF
16	TRBV27	NA	TRBJ2-3	TGTGCCAGCAGTCCGCGGACAGTAAGCCTCACAGATACGCAGTATTTT	CASSPRTVSLTDTQYF
13	TRBV28	TRBD1	TRBJ2-7	TGTGCCAGCAGTCCCGGACAGGGCTACGAGCAGTACTTC	CASSPGQGYEQYF
14	TRBV11-2	TRBD1	TRBJ1-2	TGTGCCAGCAGCTTATCTGGGACAGGGAATGGCTACACCTTC	CASSLSGTGNGYTF
14	TRBV10-2	NA	TRBJ1-5	TGCGCCAGCAGTGGAGTAAACAGGAATCAGCCCCAGCATTTT	CASSGVNRNQPQHF
13	TRBV11-2	NA	TRBJ2-1	TGTGCCAGCAGCTTTTTTAGGGGCTACGAGCAGTTCTTC	CASSFFRGYEQFF
15	TRBV6-5	TRBD1	TRBJ2-7	TGTGCCAGCAGTTACTCGGGACAGGGGAGTTACGAGCAGTACTTC	CASSYSGQGSYEQYF
15	TRBV28	NA	TRBJ1-1	TGTGCCAGTTTCCAGGGTGGAGTCGGAAACACTGAAGCTTTCTTT	CASFQGGVGNTEAFF
15	TRBV7-3	NA	TRBJ1-1	TGTGCCAGCAGCTTAGGAGGGGCCCGGAACACTGAAGCTTTCTTT	CASSLGGARNTEAFF
15	TRBV27	TRBD1	TRBJ1-5	TGTGCCAGCAGTCTCGACGGGACAGACAATCAGCCCCAGCATTTT	CASSLDGTDNQPQHF
13	TRBV29-1	TRBD1	TRBJ1-2	TGCAGCGTTGATAGGGGGCGCGACTATGGCTACACCTTC	CSVDRGRDYGYTF
14	TRBV4-1	TRBD1	TRBJ1-1	TGCGCCAGCAGCCGACCGGACAGGGCTACTGAAGCTTTCTTT	CASSRPDRATEAFF
17	TRBV7-9	TRBD1	TRBJ1-2	TGTGCCAGCAGCATTAGCCCTCTGGGACAGGAGGCCTATGGCTACACCTTC	CASSISPLGQEAYGYTF
12	TRBV29-1	NA	TRBJ1-2	TGCAGCGTCCTCAGTCCTAACTATGGCTACACCTTC	CSVLSPNYGYTF
14	TRBV2	TRBD2	TRBJ2-5	TGTGCCAGCGCCCCGACTAGCGGGCAAGAGACCCAGTACTTC	CASAPTSGQETQYF
14	TRBV5-6	NA	TRBJ2-5	TGTGCCAGCAGCAATAGTGGTTTTTTAGAGACCCAGTACTTC	CASSNSGFLETQYF
16	TRBV27	TRBD2	TRBJ2-1	TGTGCCAGCAGTATCTTAGCGGGGAAAGGCGGGGATGAGCAGTTCTTC	CASSILAGKGGDEQFF
16	TRBV19	NA	TRBJ1-5	TGTGCCAGTACTGTCCGAGGGGCGGGCGGGATTCAGCCCCAGCATTTT	CASTVRGAGGIQPQHF
12	TRBV5-1	NA	TRBJ2-5	TGCGCCAGCAGCTTCGGAGGCGATGCCCAGTACTTC	CASSFGGDAQYF